This passage covers 30 T cell receptor beta chains from one sample sequenced in a study of cytomegalovirus exposure and HLA in healthy donors. Amplification used 60 Vbeta primers and 13 Jbeta primers. Only in-frame clones appear in the TCRdb table, and some are missing; sequencing was by immunoSEQ multiplex PCR. Of some 130,000 clones listed, 77% are singletons. The sequenced material came from PBMCs. The receptors were sampled from a male donor in good health and CMV-seropositive.

The V and J genes are TRBV11-2 and TRBJ2-7; the D is unclear. There are 12 residues in the CDR3. The germline gives CDR1 SGHAT, CDR2 FQNNGV. The V end lost 1 base, the J end lost 3 bases, and 4 bases lay between the germline ends. The CDR3 nucleotides read TGTGCCAGCAGCTTAGGCAGCTACGAGCAGTACTTC. Translating it yields CASSLGSYEQYF.

V gene TRBV4-1 combines with J gene TRBJ2-5; D remains ambiguous. The CDR3 is 15 residues long. Trimming pared 1 base from V and 1 base from J, leaving 10 bases between. The germline gives CDR1 MGHRA, CDR2 YSYEKL. The CDR3 reads CASSQVSGTQETQYF. The CDR3 bases are TGCGCCAGCAGCCAAGTTTCAGGAACCCAAGAGACCCAGTACTTC.

This clone has only a few counts. This chain links TRBV7-9 with TRBJ2-7; D is uncertain. Trimming removed 0 bases from V and 2 bases from J, with 11 bases in between. CDR3 length: 15 amino acids. The germline V gene has CDR1 SEHNR and CDR2 FQNEAQ (reference sequence). The CDR3 sequence is CASSLASRPPYEQYF. In DNA form, the CDR3 reads TGTGCCAGCAGCTTAGCATCCAGGCCCCCCTACGAGCAGTACTTC. Full variable domain (remainder filled in from reference TRBV7-9 and TRBJ2-7): DTGVSQNPRHKITKRGQNVTFRCDPISEHNRLYWYRQTLGQGPEFLTYFQNEAQLEKSRLLSDRFSAERPKGSFSTLEIQRTEQGDSAMYLCASSLASRPPYEQYFGPGTRLTVT.

The chain combines TRBV7-8 with TRBJ2-7, with D perhaps TRBD1 (6 bases). The CDR3 is made up of 16 amino acids. Trimming left V 1 base short and J 3 bases short, with 16 bases between. The V gene's germline CDR1 is SGHVS and CDR2 FQNEAQ. The CDR3 DNA reads TGTGCCAGCAGCTTAGTTTGGGCAGGGGCCTACTACGAGCAGTACTTC. Translating gives CASSLVWAGAYYEQYF.

V and J are TRBV7-9 and TRBJ1-2; D remains unclear. Trimming removed 1 base at V and 8 bases at J, with 11 bases between. Germline V gene lookup returns CDR1 SEHNR and CDR2 FQNEAQ (reference sequence). CDR3 length: 13 residues. DNA of the CDR3: TGTGCCAGCAGCTTAGATGCGGGAACGGGCTACACCTTC. Translated: CASSLDAGTGYTF.

This rearrangement joins TRBV10-3 to TRBJ2-7; TRBD1 might be the D (5 bases). The CDR3 spans 14 residues. Germline values: CDR1 ENHRY, CDR2 SYGVKD. V gave up 4 bases and J gave up 0 bases, with 10 bases separating them. CDR3 bases: TGTGCCATCAGTGCCTCGGACAACTCCTACGAGCAGTACTTC. Translating it yields CAISASDNSYEQYF.

The chain links TRBV5-8 to TRBJ1-2; 8 positions match TRBD1. Germline V gene lookup returns CDR1 SGHTS and CDR2 YDEGEE. Trimming cost V 3 bases and J 8 bases; bases outside gene matches: 9. The CDR3 is made up of 14 amino acids. The DNA for the CDR3 is TGTGCCAGCAGCTCCGAGCACCACAGGGGGGGCTACACCTTC. This codes for CASSSEHHRGGYTF. The full variable domain, completed using reference TRBV5-8 and TRBJ1-2, is EAGVTQSPTHLIKTRGQQATLRCSPISGHTSVYWYQQALGLGLQFLLWYDEGEERNRGNFPPRFSGRQFPNYSSELNVNALELEDSALYLCASSSEHHRGGYTFGSGTRLTVV.

This chain uses TRBV5-4 with TRBJ2-5; no clear D. Looked up from germline, CDR1 is SGHNT and CDR2 is YYREEE (reference sequence). The CDR3 consists of 13 residues. V dropped 7 bases and J dropped 2 bases, with 12 bases sitting between them. The CDR3 DNA follows: TGTGCCAGCCAAAGCACGTCTCAAGAGACCCAGTACTTC. Its translation is CASQSTSQETQYF.

The chain has TRBV15 and TRBJ1-1; 7 bases are shared with TRBD1. Germline V gene data show CDR1 as LNHNV and CDR2 as YYDKDF (reference sequence). The CDR3 is 13 residues long. V lost 0 bases to trimming and J lost 11 bases; unmatched junction nucleotides: 6. The CDR3 region has the DNA TGTGCCACCAGCAGAGAGGTAGGGACAGTCGCTTTCTTT. Translation gives CATSREVGTVAFF.

This chain connects TRBV9 to TRBJ2-1; TRBD1 is a possible D gene (6 bases). The germline V gene encodes CDR1 SGDLS and CDR2 YYNGEE. Trimming removed 4 bases from V and 4 bases from J, with 15 bases in between. The CDR3 runs to 15 residues. Here the CDR3 DNA reads TGTGCCAGCAGCACCACCGGGACACATTACAATGAGCAGTTCTTC. This gives the protein CASSTTGTHYNEQFF.

The rearrangement links TRBV27 to TRBJ2-3, with D possibly matching TRBD2 (5 bases). Trimming cost V 9 bases and J 0 bases, with 10 bases left between them. Germline V gene data show CDR1 as MNHEY and CDR2 as SMNVEV (reference sequence). The CDR3 runs to 13 residues. CDR3 DNA: TGTGCCAGTCGCGGGTCCAGCACAGATACGCAGTATTTT. This sequence encodes CASRGSSTDTQYF.

The V gene is TRBV19, the J gene TRBJ2-1, with 7 bases identical to TRBD2. The trim removed 0 bases at V and 7 bases at J, leaving 9 bases unmatched. This CDR3 comprises 16 residues. Germline CDR1 is LNHDA and CDR2 is SQIVND (reference sequence). The CDR3 loop is CASSIDPRTSFNEQFF. CDR3 nucleotide sequence: TGTGCCAGTAGTATAGATCCCCGGACTAGTTTTAATGAGCAGTTCTTC. Full variable domain (remainder filled in from reference TRBV19 and TRBJ2-1): DGGITQSPKYLFRKEGQNVTLSCEQNLNHDAMYWYRQDPGQGLRLIYYSQIVNDFQKGDIAEGYSVSREKKESFPLTVTSAQKNPTAFYLCASSIDPRTSFNEQFFGPGTRLTVL.

The chain recombines TRBV7-9 with TRBJ1-2; D gene unclear. V lost 0 bases to trimming and J lost 5 bases, with 7 bases between them. CDR1 and CDR2 from the germline V gene are SEHNR and FQNEAQ (reference sequence). The length of the CDR3 is 13 residues. The CDR3, as DNA: TGTGCCAGCAGCTTAGCGGAGGGATATGGCTACACCTTC. Its protein product is CASSLAEGYGYTF.

This chain joins TRBV14 and TRBJ1-2; perhaps TRBD1 as D (5 bases). Trimming took 3 bases from V and 0 from J, leaving 14 bases between them. From germline, CDR1 is SGHDN and CDR2 FVKESK. This CDR3 has 16 amino acids. The CDR3 sequence is CASSHRQGVANYGYTF. CDR3 nucleotides: TGTGCCAGCAGCCACCGACAAGGGGTAGCTAACTATGGCTACACCTTC.

This clone came up a few times. J is TRBJ2-7 and V is TRBV7-9; 7 bases fit TRBD1. With 5 bases clipped from V and 3 bases from J, the junction kept 4 bases outside the gene matches. Germline V gene sequence: CDR1 SEHNR, CDR2 FQNEAQ (reference sequence). This CDR3 is built from 13 residues. This CDR3 reads CASSRRTGYEQYF. CDR3 sequence (DNA): TGTGCCAGCAGCCGACGGACAGGCTACGAGCAGTACTTC.

V gene TRBV7-8 combines with J gene TRBJ2-3; the D gene is possibly TRBD2 (7 bases). From germline, CDR1 is SGHVS and CDR2 FQNEAQ. This CDR3 spans 18 amino acids. Trimming took off 1 base at V and 0 bases at J, with 17 bases between the two ends. The DNA for the CDR3 is TGTGCCAGCAGCTTAGAGGGCCCGTGGGGGGGCAGCACAGATACGCAGTATTTT. This sequence encodes CASSLEGPWGGSTDTQYF.

This clone was detected once. For the CDR3, the DNA is TGTGCCAGCAGCGTAGCCCAGGCCAGCTCTGGAAACACCATATATTTT. Its protein product is CASSVAQASSGNTIYF. The chain employs TRBV9 and TRBJ1-3; D call uncertain. Trimming cost V 0 bases and J 0 bases, with 10 bases left between them. The CDR3 extends over 16 amino acids. CDR1 SGDLS and CDR2 YYNGEE come from the germline V gene.

The V call is TRBV27, the J call TRBJ2-1, with TRBD2 matching 10 bases. The CDR3 totals 15 residues. Trimming cost V 3 bases and J 7 bases; bases outside gene matches: 6. Germline V gives CDR1 MNHEY, CDR2 SMNVEV (reference sequence). The CDR3, as DNA: TGTGCCAGCAGTTTCCGTAGCGGGAGGACGAATGAGCAGTTCTTC. Its protein product is CASSFRSGRTNEQFF.

The genes are TRBV20-1 and TRBJ2-7; tentative D call: TRBD2 (5 bases). V lost 6 bases to trimming and J lost 2 bases, with 8 bases between them. CDR1 and CDR2 (germline): DFQATT, SNEGSKA (reference sequence). This CDR3 has 11 amino acids. CDR3 residues: CSAASTYEQYF. As DNA, the CDR3 is TGCAGTGCCGCTAGCACCTACGAGCAGTACTTC.

The chain couples TRBV28 to TRBJ1-2; TRBD1 matches 7 bases. The CDR3 is made up of 15 amino acids. V shed 5 bases and J 1 base; nucleotides not matched to a gene: 7. Germline V lookup: CDR1 MDHEN, CDR2 SYDVKM. CDR3 amino acids: CASSTGQIFNYGYTF. The CDR3 nucleotides read TGTGCCAGCAGTACGGGACAGATTTTTAACTATGGCTACACCTTC.

The genes are TRBV9 and TRBJ2-5, with D perhaps TRBD2 (7 bases). Between the trimmed V and J ends, which lost 3 bases and 5 bases, there was a span of 14 bases. The CDR3 consists of 14 residues. From germline, CDR1 is SGDLS and CDR2 YYNGEE. CDR3 nucleotide sequence: TGTGCCAGCAGCGATCAAAAGGGGGGGGAGACCCAGTACTTC. Translating it yields CASSDQKGGETQYF.

This clone has a single count. The V call is TRBV7-2, the J call TRBJ1-3, with unresolved D. The CDR3 covers 18 residues. V lost 1 base to trimming and J lost 2 bases, with 18 bases between them. The germline gives CDR1 SGHTA, CDR2 FQGNSA. CDR3 residues: CASSLDLPSPLTGNTIYF. CDR3 sequence (DNA): TGTGCCAGCAGCTTAGACCTTCCCTCCCCACTCACTGGAAACACCATATATTTT.

The V call is TRBV10-3, the J call TRBJ2-5; D gene unclear. The CDR3 runs to 11 residues. V lost 8 bases and J lost 5, with 9 bases in between. Germline V lookup: CDR1 ENHRY, CDR2 SYGVKD. CDR3 sequence: CAIRGPETQYF. The CDR3 coding sequence is TGTGCCATCCGTGGGCCGGAGACCCAGTACTTC.

This chain connects TRBV28 to TRBJ1-1; D remains unclear. The germline CDR1 and CDR2 sequences are MDHEN and SYDVKM. The CDR3 loop spans 15 amino acids. Trimming shortened V by 2 bases and J by 2 bases, and 12 bases separated the two germline ends. The chain's CDR3 is CASSLIVRGNTEAFF. CDR3 sequence (DNA): TGTGCCAGCAGTTTAATCGTACGGGGTAACACTGAAGCTTTCTTT. Using reference TRBV28 and TRBJ1-1 for the parts outside the CDR3, the full variable domain is DVKVTQSSRYLVKRTGEKVFLECVQDMDHENMFWYRQDPGLGLRLIYFSYDVKMKEKGDIPEGYSVSREKKERFSLILESASTNQTSMYLCASSLIVRGNTEAFFGQGTRLTVV.

Only one count was recorded for this clone. The rearrangement joins TRBV6-1 to TRBJ1-2, with TRBD1 identical over 8 bases. Germline V lookup: CDR1 MNHNS, CDR2 SASEGT. This CDR3 spans 16 amino acids. After removal of 2 bases from V and 7 bases from J, the junction contained 12 bases not matched to a gene. DNA of the CDR3: TGTGCCAGCAGTGAAAGTGGACAGGGCCTTAGGGGTGGCTACACCTTC. Protein sequence: CASSESGQGLRGGYTF.

The chain joins TRBV9 to TRBJ1-1; 10 nucleotides agree with TRBD1. The CDR3 runs 15 residues. The V segment lost 4 bases and the J segment 7 bases; nucleotides outside the gene matches: 10. The germline V gene encodes CDR1 SGDLS and CDR2 YYNGEE. CDR3 DNA sequence: TGTGCCAGCAGCCACTCTACCGGGACAGGGGTTGAAGCTTTCTTT. Protein sequence: CASSHSTGTGVEAFF.

CDR3 sequence reads: CASSIAPRNGYTF. The CDR3 nucleotides read TGTGCCAGTAGTATTGCACCGAGGAATGGCTACACCTTC. The chain is built from TRBV19 and TRBJ1-2; D is unclear. From germline, CDR1 is LNHDA and CDR2 SQIVND (reference sequence). There are 13 residues in the CDR3. Trimming left V 3 bases short and J 6 bases short, with 11 bases between.

Here the CDR3 DNA reads TGCAGTGCTAGCCCCGGGACTTTCACCTTC. It is translated as CSASPGTFTF. This chain connects TRBV20-1 to TRBJ1-2; D is perhaps TRBD1 (5 bases). V lost 3 bases and J lost 13, with 12 bases in between. Germline CDR1 DFQATT, CDR2 SNEGSKA (reference sequence). The CDR3 runs 10 residues.

The chain is built from TRBV11-2 and TRBJ2-4; 9 nucleotides match TRBD2. V shed 2 bases and J 0 bases; nucleotides not matched to a gene: 8. This CDR3 contains 18 residues. Per the germline V gene, CDR1 is SGHAT and CDR2 is FQNNGV. CDR3 DNA: TGTGCCAGCAGCTTAAGACTAGCGGATCCAATAGCCAAAAACATTCAGTACTTC. Its protein is CASSLRLADPIAKNIQYF.

The chain recombines TRBV27 with TRBJ2-3, with a possible D match to TRBD1 (6 bases). This CDR3 region has 15 residues. Germline CDR1 and CDR2: MNHEY and SMNVEV (reference sequence). V gave up 5 bases and J gave up 0 bases, with 12 bases separating them. CDR3 bases: TGTGCCAGCAGTCGGACAGTCACTAGCACAGATACGCAGTATTTT. Translating it yields CASSRTVTSTDTQYF.